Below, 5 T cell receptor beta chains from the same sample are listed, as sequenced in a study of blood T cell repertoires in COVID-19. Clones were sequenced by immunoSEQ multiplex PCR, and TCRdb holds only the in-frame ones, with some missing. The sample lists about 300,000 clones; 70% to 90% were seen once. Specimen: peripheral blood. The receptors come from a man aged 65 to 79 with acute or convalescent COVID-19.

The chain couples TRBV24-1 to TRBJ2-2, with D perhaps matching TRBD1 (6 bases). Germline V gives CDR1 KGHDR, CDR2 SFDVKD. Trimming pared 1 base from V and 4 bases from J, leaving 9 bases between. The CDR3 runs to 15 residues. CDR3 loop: CATSDFKDSTGELFF. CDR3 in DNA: TGTGCCACCAGTGATTTTAAGGACAGCACCGGGGAGCTGTTTTTT.

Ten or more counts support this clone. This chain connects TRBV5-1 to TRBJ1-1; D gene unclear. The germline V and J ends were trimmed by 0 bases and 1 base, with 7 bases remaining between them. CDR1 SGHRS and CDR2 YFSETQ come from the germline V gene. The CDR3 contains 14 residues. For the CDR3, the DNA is TGCGCCAGCAGCTTGGCCGGGGAGAACACTGAAGCTTTCTTT. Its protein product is CASSLAGENTEAFF.

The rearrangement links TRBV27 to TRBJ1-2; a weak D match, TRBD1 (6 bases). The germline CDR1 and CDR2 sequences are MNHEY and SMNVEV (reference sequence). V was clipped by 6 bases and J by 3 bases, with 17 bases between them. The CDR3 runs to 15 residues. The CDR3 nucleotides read TGTGCCAGCAGGATATCAGGGGTCATCGACTATGGCTACACCTTC. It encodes CASRISGVIDYGYTF.

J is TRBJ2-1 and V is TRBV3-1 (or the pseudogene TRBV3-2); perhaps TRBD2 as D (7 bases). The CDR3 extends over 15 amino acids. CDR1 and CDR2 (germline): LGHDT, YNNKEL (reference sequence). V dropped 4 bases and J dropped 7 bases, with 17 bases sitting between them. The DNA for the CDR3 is TGTGCCAGCAGCCCAGGGAGGGGGGCCAGGAATGAGCAGTTCTTC. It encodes CASSPGRGARNEQFF.

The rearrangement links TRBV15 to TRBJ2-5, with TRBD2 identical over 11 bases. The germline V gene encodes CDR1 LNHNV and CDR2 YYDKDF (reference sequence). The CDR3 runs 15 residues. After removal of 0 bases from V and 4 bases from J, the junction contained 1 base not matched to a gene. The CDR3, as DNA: TGTGCCACCAGCAGAGATCTAGCGGGAGGAGAGACCCAGTACTTC. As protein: CATSRDLAGGETQYF.